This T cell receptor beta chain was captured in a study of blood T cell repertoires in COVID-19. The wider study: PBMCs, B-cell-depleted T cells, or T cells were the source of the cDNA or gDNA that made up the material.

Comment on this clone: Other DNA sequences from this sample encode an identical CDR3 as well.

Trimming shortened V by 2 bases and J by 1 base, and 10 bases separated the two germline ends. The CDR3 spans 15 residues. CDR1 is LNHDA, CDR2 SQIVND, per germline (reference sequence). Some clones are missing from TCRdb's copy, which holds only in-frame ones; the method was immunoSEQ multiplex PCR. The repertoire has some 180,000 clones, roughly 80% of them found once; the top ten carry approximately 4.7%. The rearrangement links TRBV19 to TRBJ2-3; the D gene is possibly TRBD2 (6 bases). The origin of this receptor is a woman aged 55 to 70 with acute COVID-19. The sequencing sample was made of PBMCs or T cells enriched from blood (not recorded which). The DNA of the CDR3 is TGTGCCAGTAGTATACAGGCGGGGCGCACAGATACGCAGTATTTT. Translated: CASSIQAGRTDTQYF.